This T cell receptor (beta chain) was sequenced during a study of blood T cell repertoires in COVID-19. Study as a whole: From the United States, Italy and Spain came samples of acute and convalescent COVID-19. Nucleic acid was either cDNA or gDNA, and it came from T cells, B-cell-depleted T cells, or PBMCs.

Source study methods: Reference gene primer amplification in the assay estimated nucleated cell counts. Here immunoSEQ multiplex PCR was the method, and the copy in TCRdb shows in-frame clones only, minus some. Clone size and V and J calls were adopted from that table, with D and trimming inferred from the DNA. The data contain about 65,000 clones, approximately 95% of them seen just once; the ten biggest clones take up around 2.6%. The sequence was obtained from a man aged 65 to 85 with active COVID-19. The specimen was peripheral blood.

The CDR3 nucleotides are TGTGCCAGCAGCCTTAAGGAGGGGGCGCGCCAGCCCCAGCATTTT. Amino acids: CASSLKEGARQPQHF. The rearrangement joins TRBV27 to TRBJ1-5, with 7 bases aligning to TRBD1. The CDR3 is 15 amino acids. V trimming: 6 bases; J trimming: 7 bases; junction bases outside the gene matches: 12. The germline CDR1 and CDR2 sequences are MNHEY and SMNVEV (reference sequence).